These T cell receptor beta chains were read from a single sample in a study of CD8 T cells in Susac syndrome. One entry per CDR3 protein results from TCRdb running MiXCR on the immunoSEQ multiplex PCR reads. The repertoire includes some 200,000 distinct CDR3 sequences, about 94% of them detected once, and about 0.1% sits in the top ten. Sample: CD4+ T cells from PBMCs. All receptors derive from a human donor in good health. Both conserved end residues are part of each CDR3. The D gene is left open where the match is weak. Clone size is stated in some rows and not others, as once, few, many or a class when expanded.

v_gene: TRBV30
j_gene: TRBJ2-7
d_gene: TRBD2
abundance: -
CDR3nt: TGTGCCTCTAGCGGGAGCTCCTACGAGCAGTACTTC
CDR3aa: CASSGSSYEQYF

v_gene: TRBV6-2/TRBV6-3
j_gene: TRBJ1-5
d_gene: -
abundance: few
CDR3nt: TGTGCCAGCAGTTACACAGGGATGGAGCCCCAGCATTTT
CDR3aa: CASSYTGMEPQHF

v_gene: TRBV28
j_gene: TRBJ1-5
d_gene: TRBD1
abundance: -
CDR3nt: TGTGCCAGCATCCGGGACAGGGTTCCCTCGGGCAATCAGCCCCAGCATTTT
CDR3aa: CASIRDRVPSGNQPQHF

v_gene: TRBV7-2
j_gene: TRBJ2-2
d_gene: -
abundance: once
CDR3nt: TGTGCCAGCAGCTTAACGGGCACCGGGGAGCTGTTTTTT
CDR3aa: CASSLTGTGELFF

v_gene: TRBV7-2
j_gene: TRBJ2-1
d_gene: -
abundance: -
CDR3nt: TGTGCCAGCAGCTTAGAGGCCCCAGGTGGTGAGCAGTTCTTC
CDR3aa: CASSLEAPGGEQFF

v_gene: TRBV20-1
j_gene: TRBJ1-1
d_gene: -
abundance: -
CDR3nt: TGCAGTGCCGGGACTGTGGGAGGTGAAGCTTTCTTT
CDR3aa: CSAGTVGGEAFF

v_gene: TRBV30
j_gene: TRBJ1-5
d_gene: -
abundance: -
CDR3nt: TGTGCCTGGAGTGTAAGGTCAGGTCTAAACGATCAGCCCCAGCATTTT
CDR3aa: CAWSVRSGLNDQPQHF

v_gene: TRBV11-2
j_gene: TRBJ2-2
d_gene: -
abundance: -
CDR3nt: TGTGCCAGCAGCTTAGGGACAGCGCGGACCGGGGAGCTGTTTTTT
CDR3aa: CASSLGTARTGELFF

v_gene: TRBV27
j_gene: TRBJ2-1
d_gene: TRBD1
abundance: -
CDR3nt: TGTGCCAGCACTACCTCACTACGGGACAGGGGGTTTAGTGAGCAGTTCTTC
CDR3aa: CASTTSLRDRGFSEQFF

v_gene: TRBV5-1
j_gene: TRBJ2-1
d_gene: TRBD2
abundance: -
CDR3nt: TGCGCCAGCAGCCCCCAGCGGGAGCATTTCGAGCAGTTCTTC
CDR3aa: CASSPQREHFEQFF

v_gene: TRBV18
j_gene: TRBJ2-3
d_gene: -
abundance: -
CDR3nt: TGTGCCAGCTCACCACTAGCAGCCACAGATACGCAGTATTTT
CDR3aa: CASSPLAATDTQYF

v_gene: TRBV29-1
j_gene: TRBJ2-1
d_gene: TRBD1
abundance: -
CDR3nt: TGCAGCGTAGCCGGGACAGGGGGATACAATGAGCAGTTCTTC
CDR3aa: CSVAGTGGYNEQFF

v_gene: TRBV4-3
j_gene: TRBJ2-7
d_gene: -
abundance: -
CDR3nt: TGCGCCAGCAGCCAAGATTGGCCAGGCAGCTTCTACGAGCAGTACTTC
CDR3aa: CASSQDWPGSFYEQYF

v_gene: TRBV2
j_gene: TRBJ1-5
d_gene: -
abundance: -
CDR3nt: TGTGCCAGCAGTGTTCGGAGCAATCAGCCCCAGCATTTT
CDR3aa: CASSVRSNQPQHF

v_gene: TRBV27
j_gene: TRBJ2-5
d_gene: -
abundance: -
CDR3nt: TGTGCCAGCAGTTTCTTCGGACGGAGGGAAGAGACCCAGTACTTC
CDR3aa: CASSFFGRREETQYF

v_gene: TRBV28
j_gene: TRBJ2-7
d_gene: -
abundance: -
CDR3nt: TGTGCCAGCAGCCAAATCACTCGGCCCCCCTACGAGCAGTACTTC
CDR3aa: CASSQITRPPYEQYF

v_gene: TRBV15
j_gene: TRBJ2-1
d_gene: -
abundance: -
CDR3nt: TGTGCCACCAGCGGGGACTGGGGTGAGCAGTTCTTC
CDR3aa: CATSGDWGEQFF

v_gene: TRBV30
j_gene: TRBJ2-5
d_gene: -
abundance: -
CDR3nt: TGTGCCTGGAATTCGGGACAAGAGACCCAGTACTTC
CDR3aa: CAWNSGQETQYF

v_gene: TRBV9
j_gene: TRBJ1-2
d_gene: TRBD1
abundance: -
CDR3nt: TGTGCCAGCCGGACAGGGGTCTATGGCTACACCTTC
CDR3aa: CASRTGVYGYTF

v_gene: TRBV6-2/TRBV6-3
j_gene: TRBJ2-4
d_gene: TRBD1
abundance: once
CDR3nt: TGTGCCAGCAGGGGACAGGGAAACATTCAGTACTTC
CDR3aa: CASRGQGNIQYF

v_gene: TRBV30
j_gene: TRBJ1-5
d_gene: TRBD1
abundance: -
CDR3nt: TGTGCCTGGACGGACAGGGTCAATCAGCCCCAGCATTTT
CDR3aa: CAWTDRVNQPQHF

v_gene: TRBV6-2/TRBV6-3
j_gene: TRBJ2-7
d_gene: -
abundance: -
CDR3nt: TGTGCCAGCAGCGCGGCCTCCCCCTACGAGCAGTACTTC
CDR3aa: CASSAASPYEQYF

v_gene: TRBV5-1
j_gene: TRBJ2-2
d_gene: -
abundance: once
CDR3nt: TGCGCCAGCAGCACGACGGGGGCCACCGGGGAGCTGTTTTTT
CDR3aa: CASSTTGATGELFF

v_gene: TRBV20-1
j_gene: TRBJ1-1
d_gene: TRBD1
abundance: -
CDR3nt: TGCAGTGCTAGATCTCCAGGGGGTATCACTGAAGCTTTCTTT
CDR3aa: CSARSPGGITEAFF

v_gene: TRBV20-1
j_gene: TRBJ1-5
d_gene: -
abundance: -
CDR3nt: TGCAGTGCTACCGACAGAAATCAGCCCCAGCATTTT
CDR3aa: CSATDRNQPQHF

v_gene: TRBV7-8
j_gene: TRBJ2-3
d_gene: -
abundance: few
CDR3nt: TGTGCCAGCAGCTTAGTTAGCGGTAGCACAGATACGCAGTATTTT
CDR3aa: CASSLVSGSTDTQYF

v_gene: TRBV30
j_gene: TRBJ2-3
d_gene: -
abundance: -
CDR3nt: TGTGCCTGCCGGGTCGGGTGGGATACGCAGTATTTT
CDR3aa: CACRVGWDTQYF

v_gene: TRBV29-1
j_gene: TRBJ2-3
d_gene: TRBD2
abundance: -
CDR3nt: TGCAGCGTTAAAACTAGCGGAGACACAGATACGCAGTATTTT
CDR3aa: CSVKTSGDTDTQYF

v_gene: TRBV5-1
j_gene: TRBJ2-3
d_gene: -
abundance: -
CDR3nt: TGCGCCAGCCGCGTGGAGGGGTCCGGGGCAGATACGCAGTATTTT
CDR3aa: CASRVEGSGADTQYF

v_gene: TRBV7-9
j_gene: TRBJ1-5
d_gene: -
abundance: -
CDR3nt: TGTGCCAGCAGCTTAGGTGCAGGGGGCAATCAGCCCCAGCATTTT
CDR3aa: CASSLGAGGNQPQHF

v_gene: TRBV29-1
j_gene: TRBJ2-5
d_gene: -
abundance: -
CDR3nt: TGCAGCGTCGCTAGACGGGGCGAGACCCAGTACTTC
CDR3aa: CSVARRGETQYF

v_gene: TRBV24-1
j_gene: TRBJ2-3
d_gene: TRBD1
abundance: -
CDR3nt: TGTGCCACCGGGTCGGACAGGGGAACAGATACGCAGTATTTT
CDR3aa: CATGSDRGTDTQYF

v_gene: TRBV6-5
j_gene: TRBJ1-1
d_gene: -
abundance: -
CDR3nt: TGTGCCAGCAGTTACTACCAGGGGTGGGGGGGCACTGAAGCTTTCTTT
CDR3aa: CASSYYQGWGGTEAFF

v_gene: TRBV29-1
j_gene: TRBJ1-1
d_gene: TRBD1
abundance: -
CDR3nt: TGCAGCGTAATGAAACAGGGGGGCACTGAAGCTTTCTTT
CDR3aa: CSVMKQGGTEAFF

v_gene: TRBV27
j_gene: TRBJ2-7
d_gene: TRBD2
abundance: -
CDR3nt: TGTGCCAGCAAGACTAGCGGGACTTACGAGCAGTACTTC
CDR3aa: CASKTSGTYEQYF

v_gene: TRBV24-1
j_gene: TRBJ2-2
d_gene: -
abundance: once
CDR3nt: TGTGCCACCAGTGATCCCACAGGGAAGAACACCGGGGAGCTGTTTTTT
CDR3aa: CATSDPTGKNTGELFF

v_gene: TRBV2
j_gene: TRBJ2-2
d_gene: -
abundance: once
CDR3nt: TGTGCCACCCCTCAGAGGGAGGCGAACACCGGGGAGCTGTTTTTT
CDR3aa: CATPQREANTGELFF

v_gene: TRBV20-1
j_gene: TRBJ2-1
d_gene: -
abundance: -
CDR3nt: TGCAGTGCTGAGGGTCCCGGGACCGAAAACAATGAGCAGTTCTTC
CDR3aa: CSAEGPGTENNEQFF

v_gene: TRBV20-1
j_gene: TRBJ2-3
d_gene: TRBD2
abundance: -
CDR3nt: TGCAGTGCTAGTTCAGGGTGGCTAGCGGGAGTCGGCGGCACAGATACGCAGTATTTT
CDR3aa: CSASSGWLAGVGGTDTQYF

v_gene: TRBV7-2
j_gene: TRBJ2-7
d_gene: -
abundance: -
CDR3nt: TGTGCCAGCAGTATCGGGTACCGAAACTACGAGCAGTACTTC
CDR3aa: CASSIGYRNYEQYF

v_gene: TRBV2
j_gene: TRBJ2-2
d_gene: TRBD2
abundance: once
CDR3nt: TGTGCCAGCAGTGAAGGACTAGCGGCGAACACCGGGGAGCTGTTTTTT
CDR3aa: CASSEGLAANTGELFF

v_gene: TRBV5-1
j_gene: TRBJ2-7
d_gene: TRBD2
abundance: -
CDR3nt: TGCGCCAGCAGCTACTTAGCGGGAGGGCCTTCTTACGAGCAGTACTTC
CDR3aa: CASSYLAGGPSYEQYF

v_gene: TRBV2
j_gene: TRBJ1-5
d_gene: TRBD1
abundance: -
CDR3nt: TGTGCCAGCACCTTGGGACAGGGTAACAATCAGCCCCAGCATTTT
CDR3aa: CASTLGQGNNQPQHF

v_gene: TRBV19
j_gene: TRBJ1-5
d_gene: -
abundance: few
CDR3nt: TGTGCCAGTAGCCAAGGGAACCAGCCCCAGCATTTT
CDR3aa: CASSQGNQPQHF

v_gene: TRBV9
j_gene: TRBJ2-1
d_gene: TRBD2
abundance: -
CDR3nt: TGTGCCAGCAGCGTAGGCACTAGCGGGAGGGCTGAGCAGTTCTTC
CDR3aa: CASSVGTSGRAEQFF

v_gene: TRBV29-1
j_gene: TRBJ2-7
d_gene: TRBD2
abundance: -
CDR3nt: TGCAGCGCCGGGACTAGCGGTGGAAGCTCCTACGAGCAGTACTTC
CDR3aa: CSAGTSGGSSYEQYF

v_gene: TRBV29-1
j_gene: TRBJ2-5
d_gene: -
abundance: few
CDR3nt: TGCAGCGTTGAAGATCGGGAGACCCAGTACTTC
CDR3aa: CSVEDRETQYF

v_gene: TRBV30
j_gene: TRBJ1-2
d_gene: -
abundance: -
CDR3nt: TGTGCCTGGAGTGAAAGGGGTCAAAGCTACACCTTC
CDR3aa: CAWSERGQSYTF

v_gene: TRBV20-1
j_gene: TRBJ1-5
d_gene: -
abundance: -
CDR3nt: TGCAGTGCTCATCGGGGGTCTCAGCCCCAGCATTTT
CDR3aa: CSAHRGSQPQHF

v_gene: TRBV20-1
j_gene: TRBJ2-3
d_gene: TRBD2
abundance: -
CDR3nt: TGCAGTGCTAGAGATTTTGGGACTAGCCTCTATACGCAGTATTTT
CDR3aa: CSARDFGTSLYTQYF

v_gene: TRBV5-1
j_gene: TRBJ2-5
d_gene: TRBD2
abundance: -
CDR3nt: TGCGCCAGCCAGCCGGGACTAGCGGGAGGGACAGAGACCCAGTACTTC
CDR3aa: CASQPGLAGGTETQYF

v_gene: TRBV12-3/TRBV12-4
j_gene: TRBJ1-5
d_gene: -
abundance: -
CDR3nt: TGTGCCAGCAGTTTTCGGGGCAGGGCGGATCAGCCCCAGCATTTT
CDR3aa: CASSFRGRADQPQHF

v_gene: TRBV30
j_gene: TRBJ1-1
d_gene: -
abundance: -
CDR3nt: TGTGCCGTAATGACACGATCGAACACTGAAGCTTTCTTT
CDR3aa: CAVMTRSNTEAFF

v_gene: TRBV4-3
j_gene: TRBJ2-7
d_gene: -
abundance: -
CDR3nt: TGCGCCAGCAGCCAAGATATCGGGATTTATGTTCCCTACGAGCAGTACTTC
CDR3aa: CASSQDIGIYVPYEQYF

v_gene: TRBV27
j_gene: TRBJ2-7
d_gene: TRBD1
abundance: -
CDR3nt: TGTGCCAGCAGCCCTTGGACAGGTCAACGCGAGCAGTACTTC
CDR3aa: CASSPWTGQREQYF